Listed here are 31 T cell receptor beta chains from one sample, sequenced in a study of shared clonotypes between healthy human individuals. Libraries were prepared by immunoSEQ multiplex PCR; TCRdb keeps only in-frame clonotypes and omits some of them. The repertoire holds approximately 320,000 clones, approximately 74% seen once, with about 9.3% in the top ten. Material: memory CD4+ T cells sorted from blood. Described subset: CD45RA-negative fraction. Every receptor here comes from a man aged 25-40 years in good health.

The V and J genes are TRBV11-2 and TRBJ2-2; the D call may be TRBD1 or TRBD2 (6 bases each). The CDR3 is 12 residues long. V was cut by 11 bases and J by 6 bases, with 13 bases left in between. Germline V lookup: CDR1 SGHAT, CDR2 FQNNGV. The CDR3 DNA reads TGTGCCTGGGGGGCGCGGGCCGGGGAGCTGTTTTTT. This sequence encodes CAWGARAGELFF.

On this clone itself: At the DNA level, this CDR3 is encoded by other sequences in the same sample as well. This chain uses TRBV19 with TRBJ1-5; weak D call: TRBD1 (5 bases). The V gene's germline CDR1 is LNHDA and CDR2 SQIVND (reference sequence). The CDR3 runs 14 residues. V was pared by 5 bases and J by 2 bases, with 10 bases between. The CDR3 here is CASSVTGGNQPQHF. DNA for the CDR3: TGTGCCAGTAGTGTCACAGGCGGCAATCAGCCCCAGCATTTT.

The V and J genes are TRBV28 and TRBJ2-3, with 9 nucleotides matching TRBD2. Trimming at V came to 7 bases and at J to 1 base, leaving 12 bases not matched to a gene. The CDR3 is made up of 17 amino acids. Germline CDR1 and CDR2: MDHEN and SYDVKM. CDR3 sequence: CASTLAGMGKGTDTQYF. CDR3 DNA: TGTGCCAGCACCCTAGCGGGAATGGGGAAAGGCACAGATACGCAGTATTTT. Full variable domain (rest looked up from reference TRBV28 and TRBJ2-3): DVKVTQSSRYLVKRTGEKVFLECVQDMDHENMFWYRQDPGLGLRLIYFSYDVKMKEKGDIPEGYSVSREKKERFSLILESASTNQTSMYLCASTLAGMGKGTDTQYFGPGTRLTVL.

The genes are TRBV11-2 and TRBJ2-1, with D perhaps given as TRBD1 or TRBD2 (5 bases each). The length of the CDR3 is 15 residues. V was clipped by 5 bases and J by 0 bases, with 11 bases between them. In germline, CDR1 is SGHAT, CDR2 FQNNGV. The CDR3 DNA sequence: TGTGCCAGCAGCGACCGGGACCCCTCCTACAATGAGCAGTTCTTC. This translates into CASSDRDPSYNEQFF.

The rearrangement uses TRBV7-2 and TRBJ1-5; TRBD1 might be the D (6 bases). This CDR3 contains 16 residues. V lost 4 bases and J 4 bases, leaving 17 bases between the germline ends. Germline V gene sequence: CDR1 SGHTA, CDR2 FQGNSA. The chain's CDR3 is CASSSGVQGWNQPQHF. The CDR3 bases are TGTGCCAGCAGCTCCGGGGTCCAGGGGTGGAATCAGCCCCAGCATTTT.

V is TRBV19 and J is TRBJ2-4; D ambiguous. CDR3 length equals 15 residues. Trimming pared 1 base from V and 0 bases from J, leaving 7 bases between. Germline loops: CDR1 LNHDA, CDR2 SQIVND (reference sequence). The CDR3 DNA follows: TGTGCCAGTAGTATAGTAACATTAGCCAAAAACATTCAGTACTTC. It specifies CASSIVTLAKNIQYF. Supplemented by reference TRBV19 and TRBJ2-4, the full variable domain reads DGGITQSPKYLFRKEGQNVTLSCEQNLNHDAMYWYRQDPGQGLRLIYYSQIVNDFQKGDIAEGYSVSREKKESFPLTVTSAQKNPTAFYLCASSIVTLAKNIQYFGAGTRLSVL.

This clone was seen a handful of times. CDR3 sequence reads: CASTRGQVAYEQYF. The CDR3 nucleotides read TGTGCCAGCACTAGGGGGCAGGTGGCCTACGAGCAGTACTTC. The chain couples TRBV2 to TRBJ2-7; 7 nucleotides align to TRBD1. Looked up from germline, CDR1 is SNHLY and CDR2 is FYNNEI. Germline trimming cut 7 bases from V and 2 bases from J; bases unmatched to any gene: 8. The CDR3 consists of 14 residues.

In this sample, this clone turned up once. The V and J genes are TRBV19 and TRBJ1-2; weak D call: TRBD1 (6 bases). Trimming removed 11 bases at V and 4 bases at J, with 14 bases between. CDR1 is LNHDA and CDR2 is SQIVND in the germline V gene (reference sequence). The CDR3 spans 12 residues. CDR3 coding DNA: TGTGCCGTACGGGGGGCTGGCTATGGCTACACCTTC. Translated, it gives CAVRGAGYGYTF. Full variable domain (outside the CDR3, taken from reference TRBV19 and TRBJ1-2): DGGITQSPKYLFRKEGQNVTLSCEQNLNHDAMYWYRQDPGQGLRLIYYSQIVNDFQKGDIAEGYSVSREKKESFPLTVTSAQKNPTAFYLCAVRGAGYGYTFGSGTRLTVV.

This clone was found once. The chain joins TRBV2 to TRBJ2-1, with 8 bases that match TRBD2. The junction had 6 bases not matched to a gene; V was cut back by 7 bases and J by 4 bases. Germline CDR1 SNHLY, CDR2 FYNNEI. CDR3 length: 14 amino acids. The CDR3 spells CASIKLAAYNEQFF. The CDR3 DNA follows: TGTGCCAGCATAAAACTAGCGGCTTACAATGAGCAGTTCTTC.

This clone was found a few times. The chain joins TRBV7-9 to TRBJ2-1; D unresolved. V was cut by 1 base and J by 9 bases, with 10 bases left in between. This CDR3 has 13 residues. CDR1 SEHNR and CDR2 FQNEAQ come from the germline V gene (reference sequence). The CDR3 reads CASSLDLTTEQFF. CDR3 DNA sequence: TGTGCCAGCAGCTTAGACCTAACTACTGAGCAGTTCTTC.

In nucleotides, the CDR3 is TGTGCCAGCAGCTCCCTTATAGTATTGGGCAATGAGCAGTTCTTC. Translation gives CASSSLIVLGNEQFF. The gene calls are TRBV11-1 and TRBJ2-1; D is undetermined. The germline V gene has CDR1 SGHAT and CDR2 FQDESV (reference sequence). The CDR3 is 15 residues long. Trimming shortened V by 4 bases and J by 6 bases, and 16 bases separated the two germline ends.

Comments on this clone: The sample holds other DNA sequences that translate to the same CDR3. This chain connects TRBV18 to TRBJ2-7; 9 positions agree with TRBD1. CDR1 and CDR2 (germline): KGHSH, LQKENI. This CDR3 is 14 amino acids long. The V and J ends lost 2 bases and 5 bases, in that order; junction bases with no gene match: 4. CDR3 amino acids: CASSPSQGADEQYF. CDR3 in DNA: TGTGCCAGCTCACCATCACAGGGGGCCGACGAGCAGTACTTC.

This clone has a handful of counts. This chain links TRBV5-1 with TRBJ2-3; D is unclear. CDR1 and CDR2 (germline): SGHRS, YFSETQ. Trimming stripped 4 bases from V and 2 bases from J, with 5 bases between. This CDR3 contains 12 residues. As DNA, the CDR3 is TGCGCCAGCAGCATCCCCACAGATACGCAGTATTTT. It specifies CASSIPTDTQYF.

In this sample, this clone turned up once. The rearrangement joins TRBV6-5 to TRBJ2-7; D possibly corresponds to TRBD2 (5 bases). The CDR3 sequence is 15 residues long. The V end lost 6 bases, the J end lost 0 bases, and 15 bases lay between the germline ends. Germline V CDR1 and CDR2: MNHEY, SVGAGI. The CDR3 sequence is CASRARGLSSYEQYF. The DNA of the CDR3 is TGTGCCAGCAGGGCCCGGGGTCTGAGCTCCTACGAGCAGTACTTC.

The V call is TRBV29-1, the J call TRBJ2-7, with TRBD1 identical over 9 bases. CDR3 length: 12 residues. J was trimmed by 2 bases and V by 7 bases; bases with no gene match: 3. Germline V lookup: CDR1 SQVTM, CDR2 ANQGSEA. In DNA form, the CDR3 reads TGCAGCGCGGGACAGGGCACCTACGAGCAGTACTTC. It specifies CSAGQGTYEQYF.

This clone was counted a few times. The chain combines TRBV15 with TRBJ2-7, with D possibly being TRBD2 (6 bases). The length of the CDR3 is 16 residues. The germline CDR1 and CDR2 sequences are LNHNV and YYDKDF (reference sequence). Trimming left V 0 bases short and J 6 bases short, with 18 bases between. CDR3 loop: CATSRDSLVGGSEQYF. The CDR3 DNA sequence: TGTGCCACCAGCAGAGATTCTCTAGTGGGAGGATCCGAGCAGTACTTC. The full variable domain, completed using reference TRBV15 and TRBJ2-7, is DAMVIQNPRYQVTQFGKPVTLSCSQTLNHNVMYWYQQKSSQAPKLLFHYYDKDFNNEADTPDNFQSRRPNTSFCFLDIRSPGLGDTAMYLCATSRDSLVGGSEQYFGPGTRLTVT.

Ten or more counts support this clone. The chain has TRBV11-2 and TRBJ2-7; 8 positions match TRBD2. Germline V gene data show CDR1 as SGHAT and CDR2 as FQNNGV. The V gene end was trimmed by 5 bases and the J gene end by 1 base; junction bases not matched to a gene: 19. The length of the CDR3 is 19 residues. CDR3 in DNA: TGTGCCAGCAGCCCACTATCCAGGTCTAGGACTAGCCGTTCCTACGAGCAGTACTTC. Encoded protein: CASSPLSRSRTSRSYEQYF.

The V gene is TRBV2, the J gene TRBJ2-5, with a weak D call TRBD2 (6 bases). The germline V gene encodes CDR1 SNHLY and CDR2 FYNNEI. V shed 6 bases and J shed 5 bases, with 16 bases lying between them. CDR3 length: 14 residues. The chain's CDR3 is CASRPLRGTETQYF. The CDR3 bases are TGTGCCAGCAGGCCCCTCCGGGGGACGGAGACCCAGTACTTC.

The DNA for the CDR3 is TGTGCCAGCAGAGCTTGGACTCGCTTAGGAAATGAGCAGTTCTTC. Translated: CASRAWTRLGNEQFF. The chain carries TRBV7-2 and TRBJ2-1, with a tentative D call TRBD2 (5 bases). The CDR3 extends over 15 amino acids. Germline V gene lookup returns CDR1 SGHTA and CDR2 FQGNSA. The germline V and J ends were trimmed by 6 bases and 7 bases, with 19 bases remaining between them.

The chain combines TRBV7-2 with TRBJ2-1, with 9 positions matching TRBD2. Germline CDR1 and CDR2: SGHTA and FQGNSA. The length of the CDR3 is 16 residues. The junction had 7 bases not matched to a gene; V was cut back by 5 bases and J by 2 bases. The CDR3 DNA is TGTGCCAGCAGCGACCTGACTAGCGGTCCCTACAATGAGCAGTTCTTC. This codes for CASSDLTSGPYNEQFF.

This clone was detected only once. The gene calls are TRBV6-5 and TRBJ2-3; maybe TRBD1 (6 bases). V was clipped by 2 bases and J by 4 bases, with 10 bases between them. The germline V gene encodes CDR1 MNHEY and CDR2 SVGAGI. The CDR3 has 14 amino acids. The CDR3 DNA reads TGTGCCAGCAGTTACAGGGGGATACCAGATACGCAGTATTTT. As protein: CASSYRGIPDTQYF.

The J gene is TRBJ2-7, the V gene TRBV18; the D gene is possibly TRBD2 (6 bases). The CDR3 length is 13 residues. Germline CDR1 is KGHSH and CDR2 is LQKENI. V shed 0 bases and J shed 7 bases, with 10 bases lying between them. CDR3 bases: TGTGCCAGCTCACCACCAGGCGCGGGGGAGCAGTACTTC. This translates into CASSPPGAGEQYF.

This chain links TRBV18 with TRBJ2-6; D remains unclear. CDR1 is KGHSH, CDR2 LQKENI, per germline. The CDR3 totals 14 residues. V was pared by 3 bases and J by 0 bases, with 3 bases between. CDR3 amino acids: CASSPISGANVLTF. As DNA, the CDR3 is TGTGCCAGCTCACCCATCTCTGGGGCCAACGTCCTGACTTTC.

V is TRBV5-4 and J is TRBJ2-1; perhaps TRBD1 as D (5 bases). There are 16 residues in the CDR3. Trimming cost V 4 bases and J 5 bases, with 19 bases left between them. Per germline, CDR1 SGHNT and CDR2 YYREEE (reference sequence). In nucleotides, the CDR3 is TGTGCCAGCAGCGATAAAGGACACATGAATGACAATGAGCAGTTCTTC. This sequence encodes CASSDKGHMNDNEQFF.

This clone was observed a few times. V is TRBV29-1 and J is TRBJ2-7; D remains ambiguous. The CDR3 is 12 amino acids. V lost 4 bases to trimming and J lost 0 bases, with 7 bases between them. CDR1 is SQVTM and CDR2 is ANQGSEA in the germline V gene. The CDR3 sequence: CSVALSSYEQYF. The DNA of the CDR3 is TGCAGCGTTGCCCTGAGCTCCTACGAGCAGTACTTC.

The chain employs TRBV5-1 and TRBJ2-1; 11 bases match TRBD2. The V and J ends lost 4 bases and 7 bases, in that order; junction bases with no gene match: 13. Germline V gene lookup returns CDR1 SGHRS and CDR2 YFSETQ. CDR3 size: 17 residues. The CDR3 nucleotides are TGCGCCAGCAGCCGGGGCCTAGCGGGAGGTGGTTGGAATGAGCAGTTCTTC. Its protein product is CASSRGLAGGGWNEQFF.

This chain links TRBV13 with TRBJ1-2, with a tentative D call TRBD1 (6 bases). The CDR3 totals 14 residues. Between the trimmed V and J ends, which lost 8 bases and 7 bases, there was a span of 20 bases. CDR1 and CDR2 from the germline V gene are PRHDT and FYEKMQ (reference sequence). The CDR3 here is CASQRSGGAGGYTF. The CDR3 nucleotides read TGTGCCAGCCAGCGGTCCGGGGGCGCCGGTGGCTACACCTTC.

This clone came up many times. V gene TRBV6-1 combines with J gene TRBJ1-5, with unresolved D. This CDR3 has 17 amino acids. Germline CDR1 MNHNS, CDR2 SASEGT. Trimming left V 4 bases short and J 6 bases short, with 22 bases between. CDR3 sequence reads: CASSARHGGEKSQPQHF. DNA of the CDR3: TGTGCCAGCAGTGCCCGACACGGCGGGGAAAAAAGTCAGCCCCAGCATTTT.

The gene calls are TRBV27 and TRBJ1-1, with TRBD1 as a possible D gene (5 bases). Per the germline V gene, CDR1 is MNHEY and CDR2 is SMNVEV (reference sequence). The CDR3 totals 17 residues. Trimming stripped 2 bases from V and 5 bases from J, with 21 bases between. CDR3 in DNA: TGTGCCAGCAGTTTAGTAGCGCAGGGAGGTCCGGGTACTGAAGCTTTCTTT. Amino acid sequence: CASSLVAQGGPGTEAFF.

The chain recombines TRBV25-1 with TRBJ2-6; perhaps TRBD2 as D (5 bases). CDR1 is MGHDK and CDR2 is SYGVNS in the germline V gene. This CDR3 spans 15 amino acids. The germline V and J ends were trimmed by 4 bases and 2 bases, with 9 bases remaining between them. CDR3 DNA: TGTGCCAGCAGTGTACGAGGGACTGGGGCCAACGTCCTGACTTTC. Residues: CASSVRGTGANVLTF.

This chain connects TRBV5-5 to TRBJ2-1; 11 bases are a match to TRBD2. Germline V CDR1 and CDR2: SGHKS, YYEKEE (reference sequence). Unmatched junction bases numbered 3, after V lost 4 bases and J lost 3 bases. The CDR3 runs to 15 residues. CDR3 bases: TGTGCCAGCAGCCCGCTAGCGGGAGGCTACAATGAGCAGTTCTTC. Amino acid sequence: CASSPLAGGYNEQFF.